This entry lists 4 T cell receptor beta chains sequenced from one sample in a study of identical twins. From the 5' RACE reads, TCRdb called clonotypes with MiXCR, one entry per CDR3 protein. The table includes about 550,000 distinct CDR3 sequences, under 25% detected once. The sample also formed part of further work on yellow fever vaccine responses in identical twins.

Sequencing used CD4+ T cells sorted from blood. Every receptor here comes from a woman in her late teens or twenties in good health.

This chain connects TRBV11-2 to TRBJ2-3; 14 positions match TRBD2. The V gene end was trimmed by 1 base and the J gene end by 6 bases; junction bases not matched to a gene: 9. There are 18 residues in the CDR3. Per the germline V gene, CDR1 is SGHAT and CDR2 is FQNNGV. This chain's CDR3 is CASSLVPPTSGGGDTQYF. In nucleotides, the CDR3 is TGTGCCAGCAGCTTAGTACCTCCGACTAGCGGGGGGGGGGATACGCAGTATTTT.

This clonotype has more than one count but fewer than ten. The genes are TRBV4-1 and TRBJ2-5, with 8 bases aligning to TRBD2. With V trimmed by 2 bases and J by 7 bases, 6 bases remained unmatched. The CDR3 runs 14 residues. Germline assignment: CDR1 MGHRA and CDR2 YSYEKL. The CDR3 nucleotides read TGCGCCAGCAGCCAACCACGGCGGGAGGTGACCCAGTACTTC. Translated, it gives CASSQPRREVTQYF.

The J gene is TRBJ2-7, the V gene TRBV20-1; 9 nucleotides align to TRBD1. The trim removed 5 bases at V and 0 bases at J, leaving 8 bases unmatched. Germline lookup yields CDR1 DFQATT and CDR2 SNEGSKA (reference sequence). The CDR3 has 15 amino acids. The CDR3 nucleotides read TGCAGTGCTGAAACCGGGACAGGGTTCTCCTACGAGCAGTACTTC. Residues: CSAETGTGFSYEQYF.

The rearrangement joins TRBV12-3 or TRBV12-4 to TRBJ2-6, with D perhaps matching TRBD1 (5 bases). There are 13 residues in the CDR3. V was cut by 11 bases and J by 12 bases, with 20 bases left in between. The CDR3 DNA follows: TGTGCCGCATCCTTCGCAGGGATAAGCGTCCTGACTTTC. Translation: CAASFAGISVLTF.